One T cell receptor (beta chain) is described in this entry. Its specificity is not known. The PCR had 60 Vbeta and 13 Jbeta primers. The assay was immunoSEQ multiplex PCR, and TCRdb's table has in-frame clones only and misses some. Found here are about 110,000 clones, under 85% of them singletons; the top ten hold 5% to 7.5%. The sample is drawn from a study of cytomegalovirus exposure and HLA in healthy donors. Findings and caveats of the study: The study labeled approximately 150 TCR beta chains cytomegalovirus-associated. Analysis performed later showed TCR beta chains linked to HLA being more clonally expanded than equally common others. In a later analysis, most CMV-associated TCR beta chains appeared HLA-restricted. An ancestry cluster, one associated with Asian ancestry, reportedly showed fewer N-insertions than the roughly 670-donor mean in a later analysis.

This sequence was found in a man aged 25-40 years in good health and CMV-seropositive. Sequencing was done on a sample of PBMCs.

The CDR3 protein is CASRLWKDYPNTGELFF. The CDR3 region has the DNA TGTGCAAGTCGCTTATGGAAAGACTACCCCAACACCGGGGAGCTGTTTTTT. The V gene is TRBV12-2, the J gene TRBJ2-2; the table's D call of TRBD2 was not tested on the DNA. TRBV12-2 is an annotated pseudogene. The CDR3 loop spans 17 amino acids.